This T cell receptor beta chain was profiled in a study of blood T cell repertoires in COVID-19. In the authors' methods: Amplified reference gene primers provided the basis for estimating nucleated cell counts. The data were produced by immunoSEQ multiplex PCR, yet TCRdb's version contains in-frame clones alone and is incomplete. Clonal size and the V and J genes are those of that table, whereas D and trimming came from the DNA. The sample lists around 42,000 clones, around 84% occurring once. There are 17 residues in the CDR3. Germline-derived CDR1 and CDR2 are SGHVS and FNYEAQ. Between the trimmed V and J ends, which lost 3 bases and 2 bases, there was a span of 19 bases.

The sequenced sample consisted of peripheral blood. The chain uses TRBV7-6 and TRBJ2-5; maybe TRBD1 (5 bases). This TCR derives from a man between 65 and 80 years old with acute or convalescent COVID-19. The CDR3 loop reads CASSLFSAGSGQETQYF. The CDR3 nucleotides are TGTGCCAGCAGCTTGTTCTCGGCAGGGTCAGGGCAAGAGACCCAGTACTTC. The whole variable domain, remainder taken from reference TRBV7-6 and TRBJ2-5, is GAGVSQSPRYKVTKRGQDVALRCDPISGHVSLYWYRQALGQGPEFLTYFNYEAQQDKSGLPNDRFSAERPEGSISTLTIQRTEQRDSAMYRCASSLFSAGSGQETQYFGPGTRLLVL.